This TCR beta chain was observed in a study of blood T cell repertoires in COVID-19. Study-wide background: COVID-19 samples collected from the United States, Italy and Spain covered acute and convalescent phases.

V shed 1 base and J 3 bases; nucleotides not matched to a gene: 4. The CDR3 spans 15 residues. The germline V gene encodes CDR1 SGHNT and CDR2 YENEEA. Clones were read by immunoSEQ multiplex PCR, and TCRdb kept only the in-frame ones, dropping some. Among a few hundred thousand clones listed, approximately 88% were seen once. Donors of Cohort 3 who recovered were those that had two negative PCRs, clearance, or symptom resolution. Source material: PBMCs or T cells enriched from blood (not recorded which). The TCR originated in a man aged 25 to 40 who had recovered from COVID-19. The V call is TRBV11-3, the J call TRBJ2-3, with 7 bases that match TRBD2. The CDR3 bases are TGTGCCAGCAGCTTAGGTTTGGGGGGGACAGATACGCAGTATTTT. This sequence encodes CASSLGLGGTDTQYF.